A selection of T cell receptor beta chains follows, all from one sample in a study of blood T cell repertoires in COVID-19. TCRdb keeps only in-frame clones here, not all; method: immunoSEQ multiplex PCR. The sample shows fewer than 350,000 clones, approximately 85% of them seen only once. Material for sequencing was PBMCs or T cells enriched from blood (not recorded which). These receptors were obtained from a man aged 25 to 40 who had recovered from COVID-19. Both conserved end residues are part of each CDR3. Each record gives: V gene, D gene, J gene, CDR3 protein, CDR3 DNA. D genes are given only for firm matches.

v_gene: TRBV5-1
d_gene: .
j_gene: TRBJ2-3
CDR3aa: CASSLAQGSDTQYF
CDR3nt: TGCGCCAGCAGCCTGGCGCAGGGATCAGATACGCAGTATTTT

v_gene: TRBV15
d_gene: .
j_gene: TRBJ1-4
CDR3aa: CATSRTSTGANEKLFF
CDR3nt: TGTGCCACCAGCAGAACTTCGACAGGAGCTAATGAAAAACTGTTTTTT

v_gene: TRBV7-8
d_gene: TRBD2
j_gene: TRBJ2-2
CDR3aa: CASSSPGLPTNTGELFF
CDR3nt: TGTGCCAGCAGCTCACCGGGACTACCTACGAACACCGGGGAGCTGTTTTTT

v_gene: TRBV14
d_gene: .
j_gene: TRBJ1-1
CDR3aa: CASSQGGTEAFF
CDR3nt: TGTGCCAGCAGCCAGGGAGGCACTGAAGCTTTCTTT

v_gene: TRBV19
d_gene: .
j_gene: TRBJ1-1
CDR3aa: CASNPKPGDNTEAFF
CDR3nt: TGTGCCAGTAACCCCAAACCCGGGGATAACACTGAAGCTTTCTTT

v_gene: TRBV9
d_gene: TRBD2
j_gene: TRBJ2-1
CDR3aa: CASSVEASGVVYNEQFF
CDR3nt: TGTGCCAGCAGCGTAGAGGCTAGCGGGGTGGTTTACAATGAGCAGTTCTTC

v_gene: TRBV11-2
d_gene: TRBD2
j_gene: TRBJ2-7
CDR3aa: CASSLEPSGYEQYF
CDR3nt: TGTGCCAGCAGCTTAGAACCTAGCGGGTACGAGCAGTACTTC

v_gene: TRBV2
d_gene: TRBD1
j_gene: TRBJ1-2
CDR3aa: CASSDRTGGAYYGYTF
CDR3nt: TGTGCCAGCAGTGACCGGACAGGGGGCGCATACTATGGCTACACCTTC

v_gene: TRBV19
d_gene: .
j_gene: TRBJ2-2
CDR3aa: CASSPLPNTGELFF
CDR3nt: TGTGCCAGTAGTCCCCTCCCTAACACCGGGGAGCTGTTTTTT

v_gene: TRBV18
d_gene: TRBD1
j_gene: TRBJ1-1
CDR3aa: CASSPPTGANTEAFF
CDR3nt: TGTGCCAGCTCACCACCAACAGGGGCCAACACTGAAGCTTTCTTT

v_gene: TRBV20-1
d_gene: .
j_gene: TRBJ1-1
CDR3aa: CSASGGPLNTEAFF
CDR3nt: TGCAGTGCTAGTGGTGGGCCTCTGAACACTGAAGCTTTCTTT

v_gene: TRBV5-4
d_gene: .
j_gene: TRBJ2-1
CDR3aa: CASSPGHAVNEQFF
CDR3nt: TGTGCCAGCAGCCCAGGACATGCCGTCAATGAGCAGTTCTTC

v_gene: TRBV29-1
d_gene: .
j_gene: TRBJ2-2
CDR3aa: CSVDTPPGELFF
CDR3nt: TGCAGCGTTGATACTCCTCCCGGGGAGCTGTTTTTT

v_gene: TRBV5-6
d_gene: .
j_gene: TRBJ2-7
CDR3aa: CASSLGPGENYEQYF
CDR3nt: TGTGCCAGCAGCTTGGGACCAGGGGAGAACTACGAGCAGTACTTC

v_gene: TRBV4-3
d_gene: .
j_gene: TRBJ2-3
CDR3aa: CASSQDRVSADTQYF
CDR3nt: TGCGCCAGCAGCCAAGACAGGGTGAGTGCAGATACGCAGTATTTT

v_gene: TRBV5-1
d_gene: TRBD1
j_gene: TRBJ1-2
CDR3aa: CASSLGQGGGYTF
CDR3nt: TGCGCCAGCAGCTTAGGACAGGGCGGTGGCTACACCTTC

v_gene: TRBV10-3
d_gene: .
j_gene: TRBJ1-2
CDR3aa: CAISELAGPGELPLYYGYTF
CDR3nt: TGTGCCATCAGTGAGCTGGCAGGGCCAGGTGAGCTGCCACTGTACTATGGCTACACCTTC

v_gene: TRBV7-9
d_gene: .
j_gene: TRBJ1-2
CDR3aa: CASSPPNYGYTF
CDR3nt: TGTGCCAGCAGCCCTCCTAACTATGGCTACACCTTC